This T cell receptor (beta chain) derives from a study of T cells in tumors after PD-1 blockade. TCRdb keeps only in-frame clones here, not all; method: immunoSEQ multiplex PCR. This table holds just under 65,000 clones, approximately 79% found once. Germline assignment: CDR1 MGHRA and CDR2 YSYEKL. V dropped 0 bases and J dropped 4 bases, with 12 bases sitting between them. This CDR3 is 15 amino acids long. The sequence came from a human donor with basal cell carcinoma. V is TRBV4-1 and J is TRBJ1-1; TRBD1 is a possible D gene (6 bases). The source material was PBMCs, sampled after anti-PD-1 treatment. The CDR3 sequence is CASSQEGHLGTEAFF. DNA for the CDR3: TGCGCCAGCAGCCAAGAGGGACACCTAGGCACTGAAGCTTTCTTT.